Below, 7 T cell receptor beta chains from the same sample are listed, as sequenced in a study of T cells after yellow fever vaccination (dated by TCRdb to the late 2010s). The sample's treatment or condition label, in plain terms: live attenuated yellow fever vaccine strain. Library construction relied on 5' RACE. TCRdb shows the sequencer as Illumina HiSeq 2500. In-frame beta chains were kept once TCRdb had trimmed the public reads at Q25 with fastp and called clones with MiXCR. Rows merge per CDR3 protein into single entries with the most common DNA and genes. The sample profile shows approximately 300,000 distinct CDR3 sequences; 10% to 15% of them were found once. The ten largest clones represent roughly 0.5% of the sample. Source: CD4+ T cells sorted from PBMCs, taken 45 days after the yellow fever booster vaccination. Every receptor here comes from a man aged 30 to 45 who received the YFV17D yellow fever vaccine.

In this sample, this clonotype turned up many times. V usage is TRBV3-1 and J usage is TRBJ2-7; D is unclear. CDR1 is LGHDT and CDR2 is YNNKEL in the germline V gene (reference sequence). The V gene lost 1 base and the J gene lost 2 bases, with 0 bases spanning the gap. There are 11 residues in the CDR3. In DNA, the CDR3 is TGTGCCAGCAGCCAAGCCTACGAGCAGTACTTC. The encoded protein is CASSQAYEQYF.

This clonotype turned up a few times. The chain has TRBV20-1 and TRBJ2-1, with 12 positions matching TRBD1. The V and J ends lost 1 base and 7 bases, in that order; junction bases with no gene match: 8. The CDR3 has 16 amino acids. Germline V lookup: CDR1 DFQATT, CDR2 SNEGSKA (reference sequence). This chain's CDR3 is CSARATGQGAHNEQFF. Here the CDR3 DNA reads TGCAGTGCTAGAGCTACGGGACAGGGGGCGCATAATGAGCAGTTCTTC.

V gene TRBV20-1 combines with J gene TRBJ2-3; D remains unclear. Looked up from germline, CDR1 is DFQATT and CDR2 is SNEGSKA (reference sequence). The V end lost 4 bases, the J end lost 3 bases, and 11 bases lay between the germline ends. The CDR3 totals 13 residues. As DNA, the CDR3 is TGCAGTGCTAAAGGGCCGGGTACAGATACGCAGTATTTT. This sequence encodes CSAKGPGTDTQYF.

This clonotype was counted ten times or more. The chain carries TRBV12-3 or TRBV12-4 and TRBJ2-7, with TRBD2 matching over 9 bases. With V trimmed by 1 base and J by 4 bases, 2 bases remained unmatched. The length of the CDR3 is 14 residues. The CDR3 region is CASSLVAGDYEQYF. The CDR3 coding sequence is TGTGCCAGCAGTTTAGTAGCGGGAGATTACGAGCAGTACTTC.

The J gene is TRBJ2-2, the V gene TRBV15; D unclear. The CDR3 is 14 residues long. Trimming cost V 9 bases and J 0 bases, with 11 bases left between them. The V gene's germline CDR1 is LNHNV and CDR2 YYDKDF (reference sequence). CDR3 sequence (DNA): TGTGCCACTACCGGGTCCGCGAACACCGGGGAGCTGTTTTTT. As protein: CATTGSANTGELFF.

A few counts support this clonotype. The chain links TRBV29-1 to TRBJ2-1; perhaps TRBD2 as D (6 bases). Per germline, CDR1 SQVTM and CDR2 ANQGSEA. V was trimmed by 7 bases and J by 6 bases, leaving 19 bases between them. The length of the CDR3 is 14 residues. CDR3 region: CSAGETRTLNEQFF. The CDR3 DNA reads TGCAGCGCTGGAGAGACTAGAACCCTCAATGAGCAGTTCTTC.

This sequence joins TRBV6-2 or TRBV6-3 and TRBJ1-5; 7 bases are a match to TRBD1. J lost 10 bases, V lost 6 bases, and 6 bases had no gene match. The CDR3 consists of 12 residues. Germline CDR1 and CDR2: MNHEY and SVGEGT. CDR3 loop: CASRNRGGPQHF. DNA for the CDR3: TGTGCCAGCAGGAACAGGGGTGGACCCCAGCATTTT.